This entry features one TCR beta chain sequence. Its antigen is unidentified. The data originate from a study of shared clonotypes between healthy human individuals. Study findings and constraints: An expected dependence of interdonor clonotype sharing on sequencing depth was noted.

V gave up 5 bases and J gave up 0 bases, with 14 bases separating them. Germline CDR1 and CDR2: SGHVS and FNYEAQ. This CDR3 is 16 amino acids long. Deep was the level used in running the assay. Repertoires were generated with immunoSEQ multiplex PCR, while TCRdb's copy carries only in-frame clones and drops some. This sample has 400,000 to 500,000 clones, with 70% to 80% found just once. The chain uses TRBV7-6 and TRBJ1-5, with D unclear. The TCR sequence derives from a woman aged 40 to 55 in good health. Some clones in this sample may be carry-over from other donors' samples. The sequencing sample was made of PBMCs. The CDR3 nucleotides are TGTGCCAGCAGCCCAGAGACAAACGATAGCAATCAGCCCCAGCATTTT. Amino acid sequence: CASSPETNDSNQPQHF. Based on the CDR3 plus reference TRBV7-6 and TRBJ1-5, the full variable domain is GAGVSQSPRYKVTKRGQDVALRCDPISGHVSLYWYRQALGQGPEFLTYFNYEAQQDKSGLPNDRFSAERPEGSISTLTIQRTEQRDSAMYRCASSPETNDSNQPQHFGDGTRLSIL.